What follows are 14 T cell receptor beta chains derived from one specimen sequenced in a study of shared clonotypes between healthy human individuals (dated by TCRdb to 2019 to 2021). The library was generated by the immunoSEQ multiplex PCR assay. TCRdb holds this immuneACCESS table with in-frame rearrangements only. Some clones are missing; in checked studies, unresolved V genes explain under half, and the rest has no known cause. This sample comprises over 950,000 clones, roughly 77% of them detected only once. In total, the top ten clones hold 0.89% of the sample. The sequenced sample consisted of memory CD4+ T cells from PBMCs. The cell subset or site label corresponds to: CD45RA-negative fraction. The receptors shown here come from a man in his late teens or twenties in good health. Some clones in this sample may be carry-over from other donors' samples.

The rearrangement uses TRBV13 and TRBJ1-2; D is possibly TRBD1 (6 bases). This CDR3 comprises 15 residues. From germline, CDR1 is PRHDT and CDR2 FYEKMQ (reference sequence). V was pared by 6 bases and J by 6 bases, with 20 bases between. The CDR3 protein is CASSHKQGVLDGYTF. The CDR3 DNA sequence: TGTGCCAGCAGTCACAAACAGGGCGTATTGGATGGCTACACCTTC. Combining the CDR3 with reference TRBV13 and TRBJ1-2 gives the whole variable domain AAGVIQSPRHLIKEKRETATLKCYPIPRHDTVYWYQQGPGQDPQFLISFYEKMQSDKGSIPDRFSAQQFSDYHSELNMSSLELGDSALYFCASSHKQGVLDGYTFGSGTRLTVV.

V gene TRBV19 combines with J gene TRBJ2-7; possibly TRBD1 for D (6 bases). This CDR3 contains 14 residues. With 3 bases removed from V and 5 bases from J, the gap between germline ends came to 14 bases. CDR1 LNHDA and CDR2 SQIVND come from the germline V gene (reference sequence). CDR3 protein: CASSIRGAIHEQYF. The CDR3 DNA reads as TGTGCCAGTAGTATCAGGGGAGCTATCCACGAGCAGTACTTC.

The CDR3 DNA follows: TGCAGCGTTGGGGGAGGAGTCTATGGCTACACCTTC. This translates into CSVGGGVYGYTF. The rearrangement joins TRBV29-1 to TRBJ1-2; unclear D gene. CDR3 length: 12 amino acids. CDR1 and CDR2 from the germline V gene are SQVTM and ANQGSEA. The ends were cut back, 4 bases at V and 4 bases at J, with 10 bases in the middle. The variable domain in full, with the rest retrieved from reference TRBV29-1 and TRBJ1-2, is SAVISQKPSRDICQRGTSLTIQCQVDSQVTMMFWYRQQPGQSLTLIATANQGSEATYESGFVIDKFPISRPNLTFSTLTVSNMSPEDSSIYLCSVGGGVYGYTFGSGTRLTVV.

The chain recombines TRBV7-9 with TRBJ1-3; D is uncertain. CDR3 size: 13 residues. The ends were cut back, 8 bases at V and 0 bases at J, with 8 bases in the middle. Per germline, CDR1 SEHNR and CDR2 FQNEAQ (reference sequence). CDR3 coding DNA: TGTGCCAGCCAACAGAGCTCTGGAAACACCATATATTTT. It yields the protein CASQQSSGNTIYF. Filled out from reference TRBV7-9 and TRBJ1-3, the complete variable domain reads DTGVSQNPRHKITKRGQNVTFRCDPISEHNRLYWYRQTLGQGPEFLTYFQNEAQLEKSRLLSDRFSAERPKGSFSTLEIQRTEQGDSAMYLCASQQSSGNTIYFGEGSWLTVV.

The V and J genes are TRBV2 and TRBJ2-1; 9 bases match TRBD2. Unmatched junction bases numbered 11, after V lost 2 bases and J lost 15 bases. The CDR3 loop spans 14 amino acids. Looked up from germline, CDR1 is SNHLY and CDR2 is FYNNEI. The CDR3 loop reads CASSEPLAGSPMFF. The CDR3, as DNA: TGTGCCAGCAGTGAACCTCTAGCGGGATCTCCAATGTTCTTC.

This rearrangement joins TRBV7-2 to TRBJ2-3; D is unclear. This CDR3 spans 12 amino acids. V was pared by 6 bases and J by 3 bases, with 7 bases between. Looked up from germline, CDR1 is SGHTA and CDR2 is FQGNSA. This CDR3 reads CASRSVTDTQYF. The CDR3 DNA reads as TGTGCCAGCAGATCAGTGACAGATACGCAGTATTTT.

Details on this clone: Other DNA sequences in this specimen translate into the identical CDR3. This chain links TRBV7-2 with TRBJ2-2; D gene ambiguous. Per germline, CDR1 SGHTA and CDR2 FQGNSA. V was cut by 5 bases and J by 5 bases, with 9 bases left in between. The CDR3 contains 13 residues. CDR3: CASSPRGTGELFF. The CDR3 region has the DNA TGTGCCAGCAGCCCCCGCGGTACCGGGGAGCTGTTTTTT.

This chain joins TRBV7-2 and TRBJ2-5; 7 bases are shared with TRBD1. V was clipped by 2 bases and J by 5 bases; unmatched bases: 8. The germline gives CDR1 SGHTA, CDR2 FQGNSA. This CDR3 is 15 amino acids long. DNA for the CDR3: TGTGCCAGCAGCTTACAAACAGGGGCCGGGGAGACCCAGTACTTC. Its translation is CASSLQTGAGETQYF.

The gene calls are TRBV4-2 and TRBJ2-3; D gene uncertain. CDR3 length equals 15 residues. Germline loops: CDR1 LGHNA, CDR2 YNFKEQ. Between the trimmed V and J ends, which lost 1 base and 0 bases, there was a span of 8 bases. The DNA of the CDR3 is TGTGCCAGCAGCCAAGGCGGTACTAGCACAGATACGCAGTATTTT. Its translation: CASSQGGTSTDTQYF.

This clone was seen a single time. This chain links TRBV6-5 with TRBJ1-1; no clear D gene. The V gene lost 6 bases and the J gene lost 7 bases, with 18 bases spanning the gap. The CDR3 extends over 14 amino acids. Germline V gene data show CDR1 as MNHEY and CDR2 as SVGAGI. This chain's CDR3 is CASSPRAPGGEAFF. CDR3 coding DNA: TGTGCCAGCAGCCCCCGGGCCCCCGGTGGTGAAGCTTTCTTT.

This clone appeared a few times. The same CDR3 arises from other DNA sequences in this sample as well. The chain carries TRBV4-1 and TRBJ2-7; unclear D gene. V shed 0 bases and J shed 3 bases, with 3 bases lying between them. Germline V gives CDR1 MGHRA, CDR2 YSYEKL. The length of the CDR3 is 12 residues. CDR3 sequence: CASSQDLYEQYF. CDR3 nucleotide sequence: TGCGCCAGCAGCCAAGACCTCTACGAGCAGTACTTC.

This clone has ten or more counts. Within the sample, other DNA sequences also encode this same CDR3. CDR3: CASSFGDGSYEQYF. Here the CDR3 DNA reads TGCGCCAGCAGCTTCGGCGACGGCTCCTACGAGCAGTACTTC. V is TRBV5-1 and J is TRBJ2-7; D uncertain. Trimming removed 2 bases from V and 0 bases from J, with 9 bases in between. The V gene's germline CDR1 is SGHRS and CDR2 YFSETQ. The CDR3 is made up of 14 amino acids.

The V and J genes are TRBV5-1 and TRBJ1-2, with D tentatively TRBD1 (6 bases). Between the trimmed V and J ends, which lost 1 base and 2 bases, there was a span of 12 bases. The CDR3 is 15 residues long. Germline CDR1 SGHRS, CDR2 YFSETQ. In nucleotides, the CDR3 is TGCGCCAGCAGCTTGACAGGGTCGTTCAACTATGGCTACACCTTC. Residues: CASSLTGSFNYGYTF.

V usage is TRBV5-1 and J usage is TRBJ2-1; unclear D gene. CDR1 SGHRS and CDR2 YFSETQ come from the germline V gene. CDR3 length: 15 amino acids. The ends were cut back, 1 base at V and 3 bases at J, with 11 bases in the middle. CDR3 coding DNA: TGCGCCAGCAGCTTGTCGGTGGGAAACTACAATGAGCAGTTCTTC. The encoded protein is CASSLSVGNYNEQFF.